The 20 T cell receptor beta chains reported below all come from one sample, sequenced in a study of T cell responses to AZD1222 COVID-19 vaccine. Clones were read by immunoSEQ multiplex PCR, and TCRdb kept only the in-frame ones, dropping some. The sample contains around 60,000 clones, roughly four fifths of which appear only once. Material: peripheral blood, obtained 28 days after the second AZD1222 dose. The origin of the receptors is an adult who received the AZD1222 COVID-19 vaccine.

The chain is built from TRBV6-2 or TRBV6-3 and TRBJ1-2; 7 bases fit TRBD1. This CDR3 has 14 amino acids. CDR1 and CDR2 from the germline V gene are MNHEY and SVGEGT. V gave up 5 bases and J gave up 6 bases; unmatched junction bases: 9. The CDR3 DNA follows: TGTGCCAGCAGTCGCCCAGGGGGATCGAATGGCTACACCTTC. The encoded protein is CASSRPGGSNGYTF.

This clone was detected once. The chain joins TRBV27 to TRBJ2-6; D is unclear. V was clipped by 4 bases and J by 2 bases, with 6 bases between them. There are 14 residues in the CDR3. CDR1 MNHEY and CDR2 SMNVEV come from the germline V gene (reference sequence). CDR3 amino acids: CASSSTPGANVLTF. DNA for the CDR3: TGTGCCAGCAGTTCCACCCCTGGGGCCAACGTCCTGACTTTC.

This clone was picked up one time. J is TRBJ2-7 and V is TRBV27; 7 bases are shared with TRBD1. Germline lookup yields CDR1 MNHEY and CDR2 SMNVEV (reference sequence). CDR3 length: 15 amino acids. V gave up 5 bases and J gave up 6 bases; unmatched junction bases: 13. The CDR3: CASSLAQETGSEQYF. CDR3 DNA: TGTGCCAGCAGTCTCGCCCAGGAGACAGGGTCCGAGCAGTACTTC.

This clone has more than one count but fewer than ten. The CDR3 nucleotides read TGCGCCAGCAGCCCGGAAGGGGTCTTCCCCAATGAGCAGTTCTTC. As protein: CASSPEGVFPNEQFF. This rearrangement joins TRBV5-1 to TRBJ2-1, with D perhaps TRBD1 (5 bases). Trimming stripped 4 bases from V and 6 bases from J, with 17 bases between. CDR1 is SGHRS, CDR2 YFSETQ, per germline. CDR3 length: 15 amino acids. The variable domain in full, completed from reference TRBV5-1 and TRBJ2-1, reads KAGVTQTPRYLIKTRGQQVTLSCSPISGHRSVSWYQQTPGQGLQFLFEYFSETQRNKGNFPGRFSGRQFSNSRSEMNVSTLELGDSALYLCASSPEGVFPNEQFFGPGTRLTVL.

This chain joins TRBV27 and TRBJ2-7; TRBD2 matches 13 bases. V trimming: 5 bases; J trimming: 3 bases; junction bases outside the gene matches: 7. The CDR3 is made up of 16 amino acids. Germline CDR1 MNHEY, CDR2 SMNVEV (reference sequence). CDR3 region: CASSVTGLAGDYEQYF. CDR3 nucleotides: TGTGCCAGCAGTGTTACCGGACTAGCGGGAGACTACGAGCAGTACTTC.

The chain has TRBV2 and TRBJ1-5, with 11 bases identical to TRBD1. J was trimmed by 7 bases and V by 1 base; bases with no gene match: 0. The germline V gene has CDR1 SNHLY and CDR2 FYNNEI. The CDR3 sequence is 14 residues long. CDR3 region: CASSEGTGGQPQHF. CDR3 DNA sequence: TGTGCCAGCAGTGAAGGGACAGGGGGCCAGCCCCAGCATTTT.

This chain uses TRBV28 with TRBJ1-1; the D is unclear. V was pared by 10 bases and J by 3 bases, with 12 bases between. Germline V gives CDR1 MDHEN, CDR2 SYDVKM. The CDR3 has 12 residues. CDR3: CATYLGDTEAFF. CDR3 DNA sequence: TGTGCCACCTACCTTGGGGACACTGAAGCTTTCTTT.

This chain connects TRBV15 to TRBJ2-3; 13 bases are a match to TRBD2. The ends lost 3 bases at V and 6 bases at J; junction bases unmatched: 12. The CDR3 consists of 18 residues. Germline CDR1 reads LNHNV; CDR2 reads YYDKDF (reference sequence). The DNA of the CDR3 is TGTGCCACCAGCAGTAGCCTGGGGACTAGCGGGATGGTGGATACGCAGTATTTT. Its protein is CATSSSLGTSGMVDTQYF.

The CDR3 coding sequence is TGTGCCAGCAGTTACGGGACAGGGGGCTACACCTTC. As protein: CASSYGTGGYTF. The V call is TRBV6-5, the J call TRBJ1-2; TRBD1 matches at 9 bases. The CDR3 has 12 residues. After removal of 2 bases from V and 8 bases from J, the junction contained 0 bases not matched to a gene. Looked up from germline, CDR1 is MNHEY and CDR2 is SVGAGI.

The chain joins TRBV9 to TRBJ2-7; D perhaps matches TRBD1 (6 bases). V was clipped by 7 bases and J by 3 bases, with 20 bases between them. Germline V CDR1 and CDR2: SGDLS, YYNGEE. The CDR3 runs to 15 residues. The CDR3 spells CASSLEAGTYYEQYF. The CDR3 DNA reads TGTGCCAGCTCCTTAGAGGCCGGGACATACTACGAGCAGTACTTC.

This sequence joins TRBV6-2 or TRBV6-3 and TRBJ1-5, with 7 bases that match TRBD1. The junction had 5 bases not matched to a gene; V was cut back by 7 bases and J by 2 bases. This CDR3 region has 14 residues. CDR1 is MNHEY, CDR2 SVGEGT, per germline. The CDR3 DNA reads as TGTGCCAGCACCCCAGGGGGAGGCAATCAGCCCCAGCATTTT. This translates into CASTPGGGNQPQHF.

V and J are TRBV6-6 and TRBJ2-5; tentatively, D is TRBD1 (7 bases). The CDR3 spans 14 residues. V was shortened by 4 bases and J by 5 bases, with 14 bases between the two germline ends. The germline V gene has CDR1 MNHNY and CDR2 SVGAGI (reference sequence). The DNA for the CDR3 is TGTGCCAGCAGTTCCCAGGGGGGTCGGGAGACCCAGTACTTC. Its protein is CASSSQGGRETQYF.

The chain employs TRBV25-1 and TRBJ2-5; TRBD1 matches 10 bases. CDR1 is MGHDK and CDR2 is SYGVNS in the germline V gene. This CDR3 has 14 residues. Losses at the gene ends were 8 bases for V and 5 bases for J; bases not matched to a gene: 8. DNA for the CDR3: TGTGCCAGCGGCCGGGACAGGGGAGCGGAGACCCAGTACTTC. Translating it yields CASGRDRGAETQYF.

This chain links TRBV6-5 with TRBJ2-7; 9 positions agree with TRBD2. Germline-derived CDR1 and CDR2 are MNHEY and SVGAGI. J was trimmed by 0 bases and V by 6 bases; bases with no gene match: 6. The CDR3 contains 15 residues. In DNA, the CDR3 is TGTGCCAGCAGGGATCTAGCGGGAAACTCCTACGAGCAGTACTTC. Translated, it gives CASRDLAGNSYEQYF.

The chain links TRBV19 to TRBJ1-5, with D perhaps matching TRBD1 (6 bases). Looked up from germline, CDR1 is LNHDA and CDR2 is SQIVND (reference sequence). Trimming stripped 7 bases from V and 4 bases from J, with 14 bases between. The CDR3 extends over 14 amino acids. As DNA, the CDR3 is TGTGCCAGTAACCCGGACAGAACTAATCAGCCCCAGCATTTT. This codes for CASNPDRTNQPQHF.

For the CDR3, the DNA is TGTGCCAGCAGCTCCCGTCTAGCGGGAGCCTACAATGAGCAGTTCTTC. Its translation: CASSSRLAGAYNEQFF. V is TRBV11-2 and J is TRBJ2-1, with 10 bases aligning to TRBD2. Germline assignment: CDR1 SGHAT and CDR2 FQNNGV. With 4 bases clipped from V and 2 bases from J, the junction kept 5 bases outside the gene matches. The CDR3 runs 16 residues.

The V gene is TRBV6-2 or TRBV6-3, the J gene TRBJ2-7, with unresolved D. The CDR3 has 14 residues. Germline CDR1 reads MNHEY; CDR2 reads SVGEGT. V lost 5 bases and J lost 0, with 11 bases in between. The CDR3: CASSHDGYSYEQYF. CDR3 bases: TGTGCCAGCAGTCACGACGGTTACTCCTACGAGCAGTACTTC.

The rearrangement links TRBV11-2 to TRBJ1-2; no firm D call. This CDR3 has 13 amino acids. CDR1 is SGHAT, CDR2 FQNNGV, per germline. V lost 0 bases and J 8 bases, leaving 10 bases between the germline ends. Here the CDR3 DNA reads TGTGCCAGCAGCTTAGATTCAGTCCGGGGCTACACCTTC. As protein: CASSLDSVRGYTF.

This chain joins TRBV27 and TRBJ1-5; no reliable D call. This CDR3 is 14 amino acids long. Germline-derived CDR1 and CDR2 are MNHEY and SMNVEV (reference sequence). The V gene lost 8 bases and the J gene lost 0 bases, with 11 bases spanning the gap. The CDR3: CASRPIYSNQPQHF. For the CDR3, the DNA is TGTGCCAGCCGACCTATCTATAGCAATCAGCCCCAGCATTTT.

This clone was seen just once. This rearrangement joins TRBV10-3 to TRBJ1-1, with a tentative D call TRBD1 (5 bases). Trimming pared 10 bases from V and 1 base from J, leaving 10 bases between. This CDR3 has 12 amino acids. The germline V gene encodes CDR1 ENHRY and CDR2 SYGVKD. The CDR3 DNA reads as TGTGCCACCCAAGACAGGAACACTGAAGCTTTCTTT. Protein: CATQDRNTEAFF.